This T cell receptor beta chain stems from a study of cytomegalovirus exposure and HLA in healthy donors. Germline V CDR1 and CDR2: SQVTM, ANQGSEA. Trimming left V 3 bases short and J 0 bases short, with 9 bases between. CDR3 size: 13 residues. PCR was performed using 60 Vbeta and 13 Jbeta primers. TCRdb's copy holds only in-frame clones and misses some; the assay was immunoSEQ multiplex PCR. This sample has 120,000 or so clones, with 79% found just once. V and J are TRBV29-1 and TRBJ2-7, with D possibly TRBD1 on 5 matching bases. This TCR was sampled from a man aged 18 to 35 in good health and CMV-seronegative. Input material: PBMCs. For the CDR3, the DNA is TGCAGCGTTGAGGTCAGGGCCTCCTACGAGCAGTACTTC. The encoded protein is CSVEVRASYEQYF.